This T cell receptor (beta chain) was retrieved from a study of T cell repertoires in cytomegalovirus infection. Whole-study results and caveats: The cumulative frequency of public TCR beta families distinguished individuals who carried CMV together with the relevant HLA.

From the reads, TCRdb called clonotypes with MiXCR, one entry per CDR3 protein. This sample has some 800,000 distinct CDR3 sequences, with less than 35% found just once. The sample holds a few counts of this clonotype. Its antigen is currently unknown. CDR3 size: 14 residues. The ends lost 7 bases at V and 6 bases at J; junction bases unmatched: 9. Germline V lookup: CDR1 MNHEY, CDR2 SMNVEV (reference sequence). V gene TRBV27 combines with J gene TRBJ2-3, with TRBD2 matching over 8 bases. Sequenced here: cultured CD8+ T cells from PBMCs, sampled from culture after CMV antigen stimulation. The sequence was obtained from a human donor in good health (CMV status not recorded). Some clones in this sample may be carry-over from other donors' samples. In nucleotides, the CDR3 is TGTGCCAGCAAGTCGGGGGGGCGGGAGGATACGCAGTATTTT. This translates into CASKSGGREDTQYF.